The entry below describes one T cell receptor (beta chain). CDR1 is LNHDA and CDR2 is SQIVND in the germline V gene (reference sequence). Trimming took 7 bases from V and 7 from J, leaving 10 bases between them. CDR3 length equals 11 residues. The entry originates in a study of blood T cell repertoires in COVID-19. On the study more broadly: The United States, Italy and Spain supplied acute and convalescent COVID-19 samples. In each case, the material was cDNA or gDNA derived from T cells, B-cell-depleted T cells, or PBMCs.

Per the original methods: Quantification of nucleated cells was approximated via reference gene primer amplification. Profiled with immunoSEQ multiplex PCR; TCRdb holds only in-frame clones, not every one. The V and J calls and clone size come from that table; D and trimming were worked out from the DNA. The repertoire holds around 250,000 clones, with 85% as singletons. Membership in each cohort depended on participant-reported clinical history. The sequenced material came from PBMCs or T cells enriched from blood (not recorded which). This sequence joins TRBV19 and TRBJ1-2, with D hard to call. The receptor's source is a woman aged 45-65 years with acute COVID-19. The CDR3 coding sequence is TGTGCCAGTACCTCGGGGTCTGGCTACACCTTC. Encoded protein: CASTSGSGYTF.